These 21 T cell receptor beta chains were all obtained from the same sample, sequenced in a study of blood T cell repertoires in COVID-19. Assay used: immunoSEQ multiplex PCR; TCRdb lists only in-frame clones, some missing. The top ten hold about 4.2% of the sample, which has some 250,000 clones, about 80% seen once. The specimen sequenced was peripheral blood. Receptors were obtained from a man over 45 with active or convalescent COVID-19.

J is TRBJ1-3 and V is TRBV14; no reliable D call. The CDR3 has 15 residues. The V end was cut by 6 bases, the J end by 8 bases, with 20 bases between. Germline assignment: CDR1 SGHDN and CDR2 FVKESK. CDR3 sequence: CASSPQTRPLDTIYF. CDR3 nucleotide sequence: TGTGCCAGCAGTCCCCAAACCAGGCCCCTGGACACCATATATTTT.

The V and J genes are TRBV29-1 and TRBJ1-2; D may be TRBD1 (6 bases). The V and J ends lost 6 bases and 3 bases respectively, with 11 bases between them. The germline CDR1 and CDR2 sequences are SQVTM and ANQGSEA. CDR3 length equals 12 residues. CDR3 in DNA: TGCAGCGTACAGGGAGGGGACTATGGCTACACCTTC. Protein sequence: CSVQGGDYGYTF.

The DNA of the CDR3 is TGTGCCAGCAGCTCACTAGCGGGGGGGACCGGGGAGCTGTTTTTT. This gives the protein CASSSLAGGTGELFF. The chain couples TRBV7-7 to TRBJ2-2, with 13 bases fitting TRBD2. Unmatched junction bases numbered 1, after V lost 4 bases and J lost 5 bases. The CDR3 sequence is 15 residues long. CDR1 is SSHAT, CDR2 FNYEAQ, per germline (reference sequence). The full variable domain, its missing parts supplied by reference TRBV7-7 and TRBJ2-2, is GAGVSQSPRYKVTKRGQDVTLRCDPISSHATLYWYQQALGQGPEFLTYFNYEAQPDKSGLPSDRFSAERPEGSISTLTIQRTEQRDSAMYRCASSSLAGGTGELFFGEGSRLTVL.

This clone is a singleton in its sample. The chain combines TRBV27 with TRBJ2-3, with 9 bases aligning to TRBD2. J gave up 3 bases and V 6 bases, and 7 bases lay outside the gene matches. Germline V gives CDR1 MNHEY, CDR2 SMNVEV (reference sequence). The CDR3 has 15 amino acids. The CDR3 spells CASRRAGGPTDTQYF. For the CDR3, the DNA is TGTGCCAGCAGAAGGGCGGGGGGGCCGACAGATACGCAGTATTTT.

This sequence joins TRBV6-4 and TRBJ2-3, with D hard to call. Germline V gene sequence: CDR1 MRHNA, CDR2 SNTAGT. The CDR3 has 16 residues. V lost 5 bases to trimming and J lost 1 base, with 16 bases between them. The CDR3 DNA reads TGTGCCAGCAGTCCCGTTGTAGCCTCGGGCACAGATACGCAGTATTTT. Encoded protein: CASSPVVASGTDTQYF.

V usage is TRBV29-1 and J usage is TRBJ2-7, with 11 positions matching TRBD2. V was clipped by 4 bases and J by 6 bases; unmatched bases: 5. The germline V gene has CDR1 SQVTM and CDR2 ANQGSEA. This CDR3 spans 13 amino acids. The DNA for the CDR3 is TGCAGCGTTGGGCTAGCGGGGGGCGGCGAGCAGTACTTC. Amino acids: CSVGLAGGGEQYF.

This clone has only one observation. The J gene is TRBJ1-2, the V gene TRBV27; D perhaps matches TRBD1 (5 bases). The germline V gene encodes CDR1 MNHEY and CDR2 SMNVEV (reference sequence). The CDR3 is made up of 13 amino acids. The ends were cut back, 10 bases at V and 6 bases at J, with 18 bases in the middle. CDR3 sequence (DNA): TGTGCCACCCGAGCCCCAGGGCTTGATGGCTACACCTTC. This gives the protein CATRAPGLDGYTF.

This clone was seen a few times. V is TRBV6-6 and J is TRBJ1-1; the D gene is possibly TRBD1 (5 bases). The length of the CDR3 is 12 residues. CDR1 and CDR2 from the germline V gene are MNHNY and SVGAGI (reference sequence). V was trimmed by 10 bases and J by 8 bases, leaving 17 bases between them. This CDR3 reads CATKDGQGEAFF. DNA of the CDR3: TGTGCCACCAAAGACGGGCAGGGAGAAGCTTTCTTT.

The V and J genes are TRBV7-8 and TRBJ1-6; TRBD1 agrees at 10 bases. Trimming cost V 5 bases and J 7 bases; bases outside gene matches: 5. The CDR3 totals 15 residues. Germline V lookup: CDR1 SGHVS, CDR2 FQNEAQ. Written as DNA, the CDR3 is TGTGCCAGCAGCGAGACAGGGGGCTCGAATTCACCCCTCCACTTT. It codes for CASSETGGSNSPLHF.

V and J are TRBV2 and TRBJ2-7, with D tentatively TRBD1 (6 bases). The germline CDR1 and CDR2 sequences are SNHLY and FYNNEI. Between the trimmed V and J ends, which lost 6 bases and 5 bases, there was a span of 14 bases. The length of the CDR3 is 13 residues. CDR3 DNA: TGTGCCAGCAGAGCACAGGGTAGGAACGAGCAGTACTTC. Its protein product is CASRAQGRNEQYF.

This chain links TRBV19 with TRBJ2-6; D remains unclear. The germline CDR1 and CDR2 sequences are LNHDA and SQIVND (reference sequence). Trimming removed 5 bases at V and 2 bases at J, with 13 bases between. The CDR3 is 16 residues long. CDR3 coding DNA: TGTGCCAGTAGTCTCATCCTAGGCACTGGGGCCAACGTCCTGACTTTC. It specifies CASSLILGTGANVLTF.

This clone was picked up one time. This chain connects TRBV7-6 to TRBJ1-4, with 7 bases matching TRBD1. CDR3 length: 13 amino acids. Losses at the gene ends were 5 bases for V and 8 bases for J; bases not matched to a gene: 5. CDR1 and CDR2 from the germline V gene are SGHVS and FNYEAQ. The CDR3 coding sequence is TGTGCCAGCAGCCACGGACAGGCCGAAAAACTGTTTTTT. Translation: CASSHGQAEKLFF.

The chain recombines TRBV30 with TRBJ1-2, with TRBD1 matching 7 bases. The germline V gene encodes CDR1 GTSNPN and CDR2 SVGIG (reference sequence). After removal of 1 base from V and 4 bases from J, the junction contained 12 bases not matched to a gene. The CDR3 consists of 16 residues. CDR3 residues: CAWSEGNTGDTYGYTF. As DNA, the CDR3 is TGTGCCTGGAGTGAAGGGAATACAGGGGACACCTATGGCTACACCTTC. Full variable domain (missing parts from reference TRBV30 and TRBJ1-2): SQTIHQWPATLVQPVGSPLSLECTVEGTSNPNLYWYRQAAGRGLQLLFYSVGIGQISSEVPQNLSASRPQDRQFILSSKKLLLSDSGFYLCAWSEGNTGDTYGYTFGSGTRLTVV.

CDR3 bases: TGTGCCAGCAGCGCACTTGGTTCGCGCCCCTCTGGAAACACCATATATTTT. Encoded protein: CASSALGSRPSGNTIYF. The rearrangement links TRBV9 to TRBJ1-3; D gene uncertain. Per the germline V gene, CDR1 is SGDLS and CDR2 is YYNGEE. V was cut by 3 bases and J by 0 bases, with 16 bases left in between. The CDR3 is made up of 17 amino acids.

This chain connects TRBV5-1 to TRBJ2-7; 8 bases are a match to TRBD2. The CDR3 is made up of 14 amino acids. Trimming at V came to 0 bases and at J to 5 bases, leaving 4 bases not matched to a gene. Germline lookup yields CDR1 SGHRS and CDR2 YFSETQ. CDR3 region: CASSLAPGGDEQYF. CDR3 sequence (DNA): TGCGCCAGCAGCTTGGCACCGGGGGGGGACGAGCAGTACTTC.

V is TRBV28 and J is TRBJ2-7; D is uncertain. Trimming took off 3 bases at V and 0 bases at J, with 9 bases between the two ends. Germline loops: CDR1 MDHEN, CDR2 SYDVKM. The CDR3 contains 14 residues. In DNA form, the CDR3 reads TGTGCCAGCAGTTTCCCGGCTAGCTCCTACGAGCAGTACTTC. As protein: CASSFPASSYEQYF.

V and J are TRBV7-8 and TRBJ1-4; D uncertain. This CDR3 has 12 residues. V was cut by 5 bases and J by 8 bases, with 9 bases left in between. The germline V gene has CDR1 SGHVS and CDR2 FQNEAQ. In nucleotides, the CDR3 is TGTGCCAGCAGCCTTGTACAAGAAAAACTGTTTTTT. This sequence encodes CASSLVQEKLFF.

This clone has only a few counts. The chain recombines TRBV7-8 with TRBJ2-5; TRBD2 might be the D (5 bases). The CDR3 contains 14 residues. The germline V gene encodes CDR1 SGHVS and CDR2 FQNEAQ. The V gene lost 2 bases and the J gene lost 5 bases, with 12 bases spanning the gap. The CDR3 is CASSLTLAWETQYF. The CDR3 region has the DNA TGTGCCAGCAGCTTAACCCTAGCCTGGGAGACCCAGTACTTC.

CDR3 in DNA: TGTGCCAGCAGCCCACTACAGGGGACAATCTACGAGCAGTACTTC. Protein: CASSPLQGTIYEQYF. The gene calls are TRBV9 and TRBJ2-7; 7 nucleotides agree with TRBD1. In germline, CDR1 is SGDLS, CDR2 YYNGEE. CDR3 size: 15 residues. V lost 4 bases, J lost 3 bases, and 10 bases stayed unmatched.

The chain uses TRBV5-1 and TRBJ1-2, with TRBD1 as a possible D gene (5 bases). Germline CDR1 is SGHRS and CDR2 is YFSETQ. The CDR3 runs to 15 residues. Trimming cost V 1 base and J 5 bases, with 15 bases left between them. The CDR3: CASSLNVGGLYGYTF. The CDR3 coding sequence is TGCGCCAGCAGCTTGAATGTCGGGGGACTTTATGGCTACACCTTC.

The CDR3 is CASSRQTNYGYTF. DNA of the CDR3: TGTGCCAGCAGTCGACAGACTAACTATGGCTACACCTTC. The chain uses TRBV7-2 and TRBJ1-2, with D perhaps TRBD1 (5 bases). V was clipped by 6 bases and J by 0 bases, with 8 bases between them. Germline V lookup: CDR1 SGHTA, CDR2 FQGNSA. There are 13 residues in the CDR3.